This T cell receptor (beta chain) was captured in a study of response to subunit inactivated influenza vaccine. Via MiXCR, TCRdb re-called the RT-PCR reads, giving one row per CDR3 protein. The table lists 200,000 to 300,000 distinct CDR3 sequences, more than 10% of them singletons, with 7.8% in the top ten. This clonotype was observed many times. Antigen: not known. Germline loops: CDR1 SGHDN, CDR2 FVKESK. This CDR3 has 14 residues. V was shortened by 0 bases and J by 0 bases, with 5 bases between the two germline ends. Study-wide results and caveats: The authors suggested that few new T cells are recruited per seasonal influenza vaccination.

This chain connects TRBV14 to TRBJ1-1, with D unclear. The sequencing used non-naive T cells sorted from PBMCs, collected around 14 days before vaccination. The TCR originated in a man between 50 and 59 years old who received an inactivated influenza vaccine. The CDR3 DNA reads TGTGCCAGCAGCCAAGATTACGTGAACACTGAAGCTTTCTTT. Its translation is CASSQDYVNTEAFF.